This T cell receptor (beta chain) originates from a study of cytomegalovirus exposure and HLA in healthy donors. The wider study: About 180 million T cells yielded 120 million or so unique TCR beta sequences, as an earlier analysis found. Study-level points and caveats: In a later analysis, a genetic analysis reported fewer productive-TCR N-insertions in an Asian-associated ancestry cluster than the cohort average. Prediction of most subjects' HLA-A and HLA-B alleles by TCR beta sequences was reportedly accurate.

On this clone itself: What it recognizes is unknown.

The germline V gene has CDR1 SGHVS and CDR2 FNYEAQ. The CDR3 sequence is 17 residues long. Trimming left V 1 base short and J 5 bases short, with 17 bases between. It was with 60 Vbeta and 13 Jbeta primers that the PCR ran. Method: immunoSEQ multiplex PCR; TCRdb's copy keeps in-frame clones and lacks some. The sample carries over 110,000 clones, about four fifths recorded once. This chain uses TRBV7-6 with TRBJ2-2; D is perhaps TRBD1 (6 bases). The sample consisted of PBMCs. This clonotype was obtained from a female donor in good health and CMV-seronegative. CDR3 region: CASSLGSGQFFTGELFF. In DNA, the CDR3 is TGTGCCAGCAGCTTAGGCAGTGGACAGTTCTTTACCGGGGAGCTGTTTTTT.